The 28 T cell receptor beta chains reported below all come from one sample, sequenced in a study of cytomegalovirus exposure and HLA in healthy donors. In the PCR, 60 Vbeta and 13 Jbeta primers were used. Using immunoSEQ multiplex PCR, the repertoire was profiled, and TCRdb retains in-frame clones only, with some absent. Of 150,000 to 200,000 clones in the sample, roughly 80% were seen once. Sequencing was performed on PBMCs. Receptors were obtained from a man aged 18 to 29 in good health and CMV-seropositive.

This clone came up once. This chain links TRBV6-5 with TRBJ2-7; D is undetermined. Looked up from germline, CDR1 is MNHEY and CDR2 is SVGAGI. Trimming pared 4 bases from V and 2 bases from J, leaving 9 bases between. This CDR3 is 13 amino acids long. The CDR3 protein is CASSSRITYEQYF. As DNA, the CDR3 is TGTGCCAGCAGTTCCAGGATTACCTACGAGCAGTACTTC.

The J gene is TRBJ2-1, the V gene TRBV11-3; 9 bases fit TRBD2. Per the germline V gene, CDR1 is SGHNT and CDR2 is YENEEA. The CDR3 sequence is 14 residues long. V dropped 4 bases and J dropped 2; count of bases not matched to a gene: 0. The CDR3 reads CASSSSGAYNEQFF. In nucleotides, the CDR3 is TGTGCCAGCAGCTCTAGCGGGGCCTACAATGAGCAGTTCTTC.

The J gene is TRBJ1-3, the V gene TRBV9; D gene uncertain. V was clipped by 3 bases and J by 6 bases, with 4 bases between them. This CDR3 is built from 11 residues. CDR1 and CDR2 (germline): SGDLS, YYNGEE. CDR3 in amino acids: CASSASNTIYF. CDR3 in DNA: TGTGCCAGCAGCGCGTCAAACACCATATATTTT.

This chain links TRBV2 with TRBJ2-2; tentatively, D is TRBD1 (5 bases). Per germline, CDR1 SNHLY and CDR2 FYNNEI. The CDR3 has 17 amino acids. V was clipped by 0 bases and J by 0 bases, with 11 bases between them. The CDR3 coding sequence is TGTGCCAGCAGTGAAGCTCGGACACACGCGAACACCGGGGAGCTGTTTTTT. This sequence encodes CASSEARTHANTGELFF.

In DNA form, the CDR3 reads TGTGCCAGCTCACCAGGGCCCCAAAGTGCGTACTTC. Its protein is CASSPGPQSAYF. The chain carries TRBV18 and TRBJ2-7; no clear D. V lost 2 bases and J lost 12, with 14 bases in between. The CDR3 covers 12 residues. Germline CDR1 is KGHSH and CDR2 is LQKENI.

The rearrangement joins TRBV28 to TRBJ2-3, with 7 bases fitting TRBD2. V lost 6 bases and J lost 1; bases outside the gene matches: 7. The CDR3 has 15 residues. The germline V gene encodes CDR1 MDHEN and CDR2 SYDVKM. CDR3 coding DNA: TGTGCCAGCAGACATTCGGCGGGAGGCACAGATACGCAGTATTTT. Residues: CASRHSAGGTDTQYF.

The chain combines TRBV9 with TRBJ2-2; TRBD2 is a possible D gene (5 bases). Trimming pared 0 bases from V and 6 bases from J, leaving 9 bases between. The germline V gene encodes CDR1 SGDLS and CDR2 YYNGEE. The CDR3 is made up of 14 amino acids. The CDR3 here is CASSVGGSPGELFF. CDR3 coding DNA: TGTGCCAGCAGCGTAGGAGGGTCCCCCGGGGAGCTGTTTTTT.

This chain connects TRBV7-2 to TRBJ2-2; 9 bases are a match to TRBD1. This CDR3 has 16 amino acids. Looked up from germline, CDR1 is SGHTA and CDR2 is FQGNSA. With V trimmed by 5 bases and J by 5 bases, 9 bases remained unmatched. The DNA for the CDR3 is TGTGCCAGCAGCCCCACCGGGACAGGGCGGACCGGGGAGCTGTTTTTT. Amino acids: CASSPTGTGRTGELFF. Drawing the rest from reference TRBV7-2 and TRBJ2-2, the complete variable domain is GAGVSQSPSNKVTEKGKDVELRCDPISGHTALYWYRQSLGQGLEFLIYFQGNSAPDKSGLPSDRFSAERTGGSVSTLTIQRTQQEDSAVYLCASSPTGTGRTGELFFGEGSRLTVL.

This chain uses TRBV5-5 with TRBJ2-3, with D perhaps TRBD2 (6 bases). V was shortened by 4 bases and J by 0 bases, with 15 bases between the two germline ends. Germline V gene data show CDR1 as SGHKS and CDR2 as YYEKEE (reference sequence). The CDR3 is made up of 16 amino acids. The CDR3 DNA sequence: TGTGCCAGCAGCCTTGCGGTGGGGACTAGCACAGATACGCAGTATTTT. As protein: CASSLAVGTSTDTQYF.

This clone was observed once. V gene TRBV6-1 combines with J gene TRBJ2-7; D unclear. Germline values: CDR1 MNHNS, CDR2 SASEGT. V was pared by 5 bases and J by 2 bases, with 7 bases between. The CDR3 runs to 12 residues. In nucleotides, the CDR3 is TGTGCCAGCAGTTCCCCAACCTACGAGCAGTACTTC. Protein product: CASSSPTYEQYF.

The J gene is TRBJ2-5, the V gene TRBV6-5, with D tentatively TRBD1 (5 bases). Trimming cost V 3 bases and J 1 base, with 15 bases left between them. The CDR3 has 16 residues. The V gene's germline CDR1 is MNHEY and CDR2 SVGAGI. This CDR3 reads CASSYRKGQAQETQYF. CDR3 DNA sequence: TGTGCCAGCAGTTATCGCAAGGGGCAGGCCCAAGAGACCCAGTACTTC.

The chain links TRBV4-2 to TRBJ2-4; a weak D match, TRBD2 (6 bases). Germline loops: CDR1 LGHNA, CDR2 YNFKEQ. V was trimmed by 3 bases and J by 7 bases, leaving 19 bases between them. There are 16 residues in the CDR3. The CDR3 here is CASSQDATSKDNIQYF. The DNA for the CDR3 is TGTGCCAGCAGCCAGGATGCGACTAGTAAAGATAACATTCAGTACTTC.

The V gene is TRBV6-5, the J gene TRBJ2-7, with TRBD1 identical over 9 bases. Germline V gives CDR1 MNHEY, CDR2 SVGAGI. The CDR3 length is 15 residues. V dropped 5 bases and J dropped 3; count of bases not matched to a gene: 8. CDR3 loop: CASSASGTGNYEQYF. The CDR3, as DNA: TGTGCCAGCAGTGCATCAGGGACAGGGAACTACGAGCAGTACTTC.

The gene calls are TRBV5-1 and TRBJ1-2, with 12 bases fitting TRBD1. J was trimmed by 0 bases and V by 4 bases; bases with no gene match: 7. Germline CDR1 is SGHRS and CDR2 is YFSETQ. The CDR3 spans 17 residues. CDR3 nucleotides: TGCGCCAGCAGCCCCGGGACAGGGGGCCTAGCTAACTATGGCTACACCTTC. It translates to CASSPGTGGLANYGYTF.

This chain uses TRBV2 with TRBJ1-1; 7 nucleotides align to TRBD1. The length of the CDR3 is 14 residues. The V and J ends lost 5 bases and 1 base, in that order; junction bases with no gene match: 4. The germline V gene encodes CDR1 SNHLY and CDR2 FYNNEI. In DNA, the CDR3 is TGTGCCAGCAGTCCTCGGACAGGGAACACTGAAGCTTTCTTT. This sequence encodes CASSPRTGNTEAFF.

The rearrangement links TRBV14 to TRBJ2-1; D not resolved. This CDR3 is built from 13 residues. Germline loops: CDR1 SGHDN, CDR2 FVKESK. V was pared by 4 bases and J by 3 bases, with 7 bases between. CDR3 sequence (DNA): TGTGCCAGCAGCCTACAGAGCTACAATGAGCAGTTCTTC. Encoded protein: CASSLQSYNEQFF.

The chain is built from TRBV5-5 and TRBJ1-5; D unresolved. Trimming left V 4 bases short and J 4 bases short, with 18 bases between. Germline CDR1 SGHKS, CDR2 YYEKEE (reference sequence). The CDR3 covers 16 residues. CDR3 sequence reads: CASSHEDLGGNQPQHF. In nucleotides, the CDR3 is TGTGCCAGCAGCCACGAAGACCTAGGAGGGAATCAGCCCCAGCATTTT.

The V and J genes are TRBV27 and TRBJ2-5; the D gene is possibly TRBD1 (6 bases). The J call is in doubt because the DNA end fits TRBJ2-7 better. Germline V gene lookup returns CDR1 MNHEY and CDR2 SMNVEV (reference sequence). The CDR3 sequence is 15 residues long. Here the CDR3 DNA reads TGTGCCAGCAGGCAGAGTGGGGGCCTCTCCTACGAGCAGTACTTC. Protein sequence: CASRQSGGLSYEQYF.

The rearrangement uses TRBV10-3 and TRBJ2-2; D may be TRBD2 (5 bases). V lost 11 bases, J lost 6 bases, and 10 bases lay in between. The CDR3 consists of 11 residues. Germline V lookup: CDR1 ENHRY, CDR2 SYGVKD. The CDR3 nucleotides are TGTGCCGTCGACTACGCCGGGGAGCTGTTTTTT. Translating it yields CAVDYAGELFF.

The rearrangement uses TRBV4-1 and TRBJ1-4, with D maybe TRBD1 (6 bases). The CDR3 extends over 18 amino acids. Trimming took off 4 bases at V and 6 bases at J, with 24 bases between the two ends. Germline V gene sequence: CDR1 MGHRA, CDR2 YSYEKL. The CDR3 DNA reads TGCGCCAGCAGCCCCCCGATGGGGGCTCTACTCAAGGATGAAAAACTGTTTTTT. Its translation: CASSPPMGALLKDEKLFF.

This clone was picked up one time. The chain uses TRBV9 and TRBJ1-2; TRBD1 matches at 9 bases. CDR3 length equals 15 residues. After removal of 3 bases from V and 3 bases from J, the junction contained 6 bases not matched to a gene. The germline V gene encodes CDR1 SGDLS and CDR2 YYNGEE. CDR3 nucleotides: TGTGCCAGCAGCGAGAGAACAGGGGGCGACTATGGCTACACCTTC. Its translation: CASSERTGGDYGYTF.

This chain joins TRBV5-1 and TRBJ1-3, with 10 bases that match TRBD1. The V segment lost 4 bases and the J segment 7 bases; nucleotides outside the gene matches: 2. There are 13 residues in the CDR3. Germline V CDR1 and CDR2: SGHRS, YFSETQ. CDR3 DNA sequence: TGCGCCAGCAGCCAGGGACAGGGGAACACCATATATTTT. It is translated as CASSQGQGNTIYF.

This clone was counted only a few times. One junction end does not reproduce the germline sequence, and a read error may be involved. The chain links TRBV25-1 to TRBJ2-7, with 8 bases lining up with TRBD2. CDR1 MGHDK and CDR2 SYGVNS come from the germline V gene. The length of the CDR3 is 17 residues. The CDR3 spells CTSSDLYSGGLGYEQYF. The CDR3 region has the DNA TGTACCAGCAGTGACCTCTACTCGGGGGGGCTGGGGTACGAGCAGTACTTC.

J is TRBJ1-1 and V is TRBV4-3; tentative D call: TRBD1 (5 bases). The germline CDR1 and CDR2 sequences are LGHNA and YSLEER. V was shortened by 0 bases and J by 4 bases, with 15 bases between the two germline ends. The CDR3 has 16 amino acids. The CDR3 loop reads CASSQEWEGTGTEAFF. CDR3 coding DNA: TGCGCCAGCAGCCAAGAGTGGGAGGGTACAGGCACTGAAGCTTTCTTT.

V gene TRBV7-9 combines with J gene TRBJ2-7; D call uncertain. The CDR3 has 16 residues. V lost 1 base and J lost 2, with 15 bases in between. Germline V gene sequence: CDR1 SEHNR, CDR2 FQNEAQ (reference sequence). CDR3 region: CASSLVFGGLPYEQYF. CDR3 coding DNA: TGTGCCAGCAGCTTAGTCTTTGGCGGCCTACCCTACGAGCAGTACTTC.

This clone showed up just a few times. The V and J genes are TRBV5-1 and TRBJ2-7, with 9 bases aligning to TRBD1. The CDR3 consists of 17 residues. Germline CDR1 and CDR2: SGHRS and YFSETQ. J was trimmed by 0 bases and V by 0 bases; bases with no gene match: 7. DNA for the CDR3: TGCGCCAGCAGCTTGGTTTTTCGGGACAGGGACTCCTACGAGCAGTACTTC. It specifies CASSLVFRDRDSYEQYF.

A few counts support this clone. The chain has TRBV9 and TRBJ2-5; D uncertain. The J call may be in error: the DNA end matches TRBJ2-7 better. The germline gives CDR1 SGDLS, CDR2 YYNGEE. This CDR3 region has 15 residues. The CDR3 here is CASSVGTLSSYEQYF. In nucleotides, the CDR3 is TGTGCCAGCAGCGTAGGTACACTTAGCTCCTACGAGCAGTACTTC.

The gene calls are TRBV2 and TRBJ1-1, with a possible D match to TRBD1 (5 bases). Germline V gene data show CDR1 as SNHLY and CDR2 as FYNNEI. V lost 6 bases and J 1 base, leaving 12 bases between the germline ends. The CDR3 has 14 amino acids. The CDR3 nucleotides are TGTGCCAGCAGCGTAATTACAGGGAACACTGAAGCTTTCTTT. It codes for CASSVITGNTEAFF.